Listed below are T cell receptor beta chains from one sample, sequenced in a study of control samples from healthy donors and cancer patients. Data came from immunoSEQ multiplex PCR; TCRdb stores just in-frame clones and leaves some out. This sample has 230,000 or so clones; roughly 94% occur once, and the top ten carry less than 1.6%. The sequencing sample was made of blood. These receptors all stem from a man aged 45-65 years in good health. The CDR3 runs from the conserved cysteine through the conserved F or W. D genes are given only for firm matches. Clone size is not always given. Where it is, it says once, few, many or a class for expanded clones.

V,D,size,J,CDR3,DNA
TRBV5-1,TRBD1,-,TRBJ1-5,CASSTGQGGSNQPQHF,TGCGCCAGCAGCACGGGACAGGGTGGGAGCAATCAGCCCCAGCATTTT
TRBV3-1/TRBV3-2,TRBD1,-,TRBJ1-1,CASTPGGYTEAFF,TGTGCCAGCACTCCAGGGGGGTACACTGAAGCTTTCTTT
TRBV19,TRBD1,-,TRBJ2-5,CASSVTGTGRRETQYF,TGTGCCAGTAGTGTCACCGGGACAGGCCGTCGGGAGACCCAGTACTTC
TRBV5-4,-,-,TRBJ1-4,CASSPPGEKLFF,TGTGCCAGCAGCCCGCCCGGTGAAAAACTGTTTTTT
TRBV4-2,TRBD1,-,TRBJ1-5,CASSRETGWSRPQHF,TGTGCCAGCAGCCGGGAGACAGGGTGGTCTCGGCCCCAGCATTTT
TRBV11-1,TRBD1,-,TRBJ1-3,CASSDRGSTGNTIYF,TGTGCCAGCAGCGACAGGGGGTCGACTGGAAACACCATATATTTT
TRBV28,TRBD2,once,TRBJ2-3,CASSPGASGGAGDTQYF,TGTGCCAGCAGTCCCGGAGCTAGCGGGGGGGCGGGAGATACGCAGTATTTT
TRBV7-2,-,-,TRBJ1-2,CASSLAFDGYTF,TGTGCCAGCAGCTTAGCATTTGATGGCTACACCTTC
TRBV18,TRBD1,-,TRBJ1-3,CASSPGTGSGNTIYF,TGTGCCAGCTCACCCGGGACAGGGTCTGGAAACACCATATATTTT
TRBV2,-,-,TRBJ1-3,CASSEMPGGNTIYF,TGTGCCAGCAGTGAGATGCCGGGGGGAAACACCATATATTTT
TRBV5-4,-,-,TRBJ1-1,CASSEETNTEAFF,TGTGCCAGCAGCGAGGAAACAAACACTGAAGCTTTCTTT
TRBV5-1,TRBD1,-,TRBJ2-6,CASSGIQGAAGGANVLTF,TGCGCCAGCAGCGGAATTCAGGGGGCCGCCGGTGGGGCCAACGTCCTGACTTTC
TRBV7-9,-,once,TRBJ2-7,CASSLGGQHYEQYF,TGTGCCAGCAGCCTGGGGGGACAGCACTACGAGCAGTACTTC
TRBV5-1,-,-,TRBJ1-3,CASSLGFGQSSGNTIYF,TGCGCCAGCAGCTTGGGATTTGGGCAGTCCTCTGGAAACACCATATATTTT
TRBV6-2/TRBV6-3,-,-,TRBJ1-5,CASSYGGPGVLPQHF,TGTGCCAGCAGTTACGGGGGCCCGGGGGTTCTCCCCCAGCATTTT
TRBV7-2,-,-,TRBJ1-1,CASSLGVVVNTEAFF,TGTGCCAGCAGCTTAGGTGTAGTGGTGAACACTGAAGCTTTCTTT
TRBV12-3/TRBV12-4,-,-,TRBJ1-3,CASKTGSGNTIYF,TGTGCCAGCAAAACAGGGTCTGGAAACACCATATATTTT
TRBV11-2,-,-,TRBJ1-3,CASSLPGVSGNTIYF,TGTGCCAGCAGCTTACCAGGAGTCTCTGGAAACACCATATATTTT
TRBV19,TRBD2,-,TRBJ2-1,CASSFMTSGGQQFF,TGTGCCAGTAGTTTCATGACTAGCGGGGGACAGCAGTTCTTC
TRBV5-4,TRBD1,few,TRBJ2-7,CASSPGQGASIYEQYF,TGTGCCAGCAGCCCTGGACAGGGGGCTTCGATCTACGAGCAGTACTTC
TRBV12-3/TRBV12-4,TRBD1,-,TRBJ1-5,CASAIQGDQPQHF,TGTGCCAGCGCCATTCAGGGGGATCAGCCCCAGCATTTT
TRBV7-2,-,-,TRBJ1-2,CASSLMGERGYTF,TGTGCCAGCAGCTTAATGGGCGAGCGAGGCTACACCTTC
TRBV5-4,-,-,TRBJ2-3,CASSSIGNTDTQYF,TGTGCCAGCAGCTCTATAGGGAACACAGATACGCAGTATTTT
TRBV28,TRBD2,-,TRBJ2-5,CASSLMAGGAETQYF,TGTGCCAGCAGTTTAATGGCGGGGGGAGCGGAGACCCAGTACTTC
TRBV7-9,-,-,TRBJ1-1,CASSSSYQDTEAFF,TGTGCCAGCAGCTCCTCCTACCAGGACACTGAAGCTTTCTTT
TRBV6-5,-,once,TRBJ1-3,CASMDFSGNTIYF,TGTGCCAGCATGGACTTCTCTGGAAACACCATATATTTT
TRBV10-1,-,few,TRBJ2-3,CASSGKHGDTQYF,TGCGCCAGCAGTGGGAAGCACGGAGATACGCAGTATTTT